This T cell receptor (beta chain) was sequenced in a study of PD-L1 blockade in urothelial cancer. The germline CDR1 and CDR2 sequences are MNHEY and SMNVEV (reference sequence). There are 14 residues in the CDR3. The V gene lost 4 bases and the J gene lost 2 bases, with 11 bases spanning the gap. This sample's time point: pretreatment peripheral blood. Here immunoSEQ multiplex PCR was the method, and the copy in TCRdb shows in-frame clones only, minus some. The sample includes 45,000 to 70,000 clones, approximately 83% seen only once; the top ten take 15% to 19%. The sample was PBMCs, taken around atezolizumab (anti-PD-L1) treatment. The sequence derives from a man between 65 and 80 years old with urothelial cancer. V gene TRBV27 combines with J gene TRBJ2-5; tentative D call: TRBD2 (6 bases). CDR3 residues: CASSYPGRQETQYF. DNA for the CDR3: TGTGCCAGCAGTTACCCAGGGAGGCAAGAGACCCAGTACTTC.